This T cell receptor (beta chain) was retrieved from a study of beta chain features in type 1 diabetes. About the study: The examined sorted cells totaled 85 million to 120 million across samples.

Study-level findings and limits: PCR may have favored shorter templates equally in patients and controls. In all four CD4+ subsets, TCRB CDR3 length was significantly, moderately reduced in type 1 diabetes. Fewer insertions but more deletions were seen at VDJ junctions in type 1 diabetes patients.

Of the isolated RNA, all was reverse transcribed, and so the sequenced material was expressed TCRB transcripts. TCRdb keeps only in-frame clones here, not all; method: immunoSEQ multiplex PCR. The table records about 650,000 clones, around an eighth of them present only once. A few counts support this clone. The antigen remains undetermined. The CDR3 extends over 16 amino acids. Trimming cost V 1 base and J 8 bases; bases outside gene matches: 11. Germline V gives CDR1 SGHAT, CDR2 FQDESV (reference sequence). This clonotype originated in a man between 25 and 39 years old with type 1 diabetes. The V call is TRBV11-1, the J call TRBJ2-1; 7 bases agree with TRBD1. Sequencing was performed on naive CD4+ T cells from blood. The CDR3 reads CASSLGGGDRAHEQFF. CDR3 nucleotides: TGTGCCAGCAGCTTAGGAGGGGGTGACAGGGCCCATGAGCAGTTCTTC.